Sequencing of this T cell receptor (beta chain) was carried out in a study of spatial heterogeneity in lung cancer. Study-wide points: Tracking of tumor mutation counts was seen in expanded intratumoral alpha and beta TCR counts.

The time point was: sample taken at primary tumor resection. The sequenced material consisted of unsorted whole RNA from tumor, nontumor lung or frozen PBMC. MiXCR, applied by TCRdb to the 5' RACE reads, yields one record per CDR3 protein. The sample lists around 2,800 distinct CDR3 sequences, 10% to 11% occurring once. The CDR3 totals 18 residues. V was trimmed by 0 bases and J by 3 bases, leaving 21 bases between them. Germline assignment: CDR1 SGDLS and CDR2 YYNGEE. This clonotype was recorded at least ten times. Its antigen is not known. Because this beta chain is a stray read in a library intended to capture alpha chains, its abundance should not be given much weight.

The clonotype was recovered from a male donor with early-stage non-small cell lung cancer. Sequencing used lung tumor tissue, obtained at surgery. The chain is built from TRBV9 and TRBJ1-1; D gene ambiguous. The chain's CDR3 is CASSVVVTGFQNDTEAFF. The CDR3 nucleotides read TGTGCCAGCAGCGTAGTCGTTACCGGGTTCCAGAACGACACTGAAGCTTTCTTT.